Listed below are T cell receptor beta chains from one sample, sequenced in a study of early T cells in non-severe SARS-CoV-2 infection. TCRdb re-called the 5' RACE reads through MiXCR, storing one row per CDR3 protein. The sample carries some 54,000 distinct CDR3 sequences, 8% to 13% recorded once. Sequencing was carried out using whole blood. Receptors originate from an adult who was a healthcare worker with PCR-confirmed SARS-CoV-2 infection or an uninfected control (not recorded which). Each CDR3 is given with its conserved first and last residue. The D gene is left open where the match is weak. Some rows have no size entry. The others give once, few or many, or a class for an expanded clone.

TRBV4-3,TRBD1,TRBJ2-5,few,CASSQATGVKTQYF,TGCGCCAGCAGCCAAGCGACAGGGGTCAAGACCCAGTACTTC
TRBV11-2,-,TRBJ2-4,many,CASSSGRAKNIQYF,TGTGCCAGCAGCTCGGGGAGGGCCAAAAACATTCAGTACTTC
TRBV6-2/TRBV6-3,TRBD2,TRBJ2-3,few,CASYEAGGDTQYF,TGTGCCAGCTATGAGGCGGGGGGAGATACGCAGTATTTT
TRBV6-2/TRBV6-3,-,TRBJ2-3,many,CASSYSSTDTQYF,TGTGCCAGCAGTTACTCGAGTACGGATACGCAGTATTTT
TRBV6-5,TRBD1,TRBJ2-6,many,CASSPTGANSGANVLTF,TGTGCCAGCAGCCCGACAGGGGCGAACTCTGGGGCCAACGTCCTGACTTTC
TRBV5-1,TRBD1,TRBJ2-6,-,CASRDRGSGANVLTF,TGCGCCAGCCGGGACAGGGGCTCTGGGGCCAACGTCCTGACTTTC
TRBV27,-,TRBJ1-1,many,CASSPQRMNTEAFF,TGTGCCAGCAGTCCACAGCGTATGAACACTGAAGCTTTCTTT
TRBV10-3,TRBD1,TRBJ1-1,many,CATTSRQGKEAFF,TGTGCCACCACCTCGAGACAGGGAAAGGAAGCTTTCTTT
TRBV12-3/TRBV12-4,-,TRBJ2-2,few,CASSFRRFTNTGELFF,TGTGCCAGCAGTTTCAGAAGGTTTACGAACACCGGGGAGCTGTTTTTT
TRBV6-2/TRBV6-3,TRBD1,TRBJ1-5,many,CASKRGTGIFQPQHF,TGTGCCAGCAAACGGGGGACAGGGATTTTTCAGCCCCAGCATTTT
TRBV6-2/TRBV6-3,TRBD1,TRBJ1-1,few,CASSHRQGRGETEAFF,TGTGCCAGCAGCCACCGACAGGGAAGAGGAGAAACTGAAGCTTTCTTT
TRBV19,-,TRBJ2-6,few,CASSISSGLLSGANVLTF,TGTGCCAGTAGTATCTCTTCGGGACTGCTCTCTGGAGCCAACGTCCTGACTTTC
TRBV4-3,-,TRBJ1-2,few,CASSPDPGYGYTF,TGCGCCAGCAGCCCGGACCCAGGCTATGGCTACACCTTC
TRBV12-3/TRBV12-4,-,TRBJ1-4,many,CASSRDWANEKLFF,TGTGCCAGCAGTCGGGACTGGGCTAATGAAAAACTGTTTTTT
TRBV6-6,-,TRBJ2-7,many,CASSYKGPWGEQYF,TGTGCCAGCAGTTATAAAGGGCCTTGGGGCGAGCAGTACTTC
TRBV19,TRBD2,TRBJ2-3,few,CASSGTSGSSSTDTQYF,TGTGCCAGTAGCGGGACTAGCGGGAGCTCTAGCACAGATACGCAGTATTTT
TRBV2,-,TRBJ2-1,few,CASSVSSSSREQFF,TGTGCCAGCAGTGTGTCGTCTAGCTCGAGAGAGCAGTTCTTC
TRBV29-1,-,TRBJ1-2,many,CSVDAPQGNYGYTF,TGCAGCGTTGATGCCCCCCAGGGGAACTATGGCTACACCTTC
TRBV7-6,-,TRBJ1-2,many,CASSAGTTPNYGYTF,TGTGCCAGCAGCGCAGGGACAACTCCTAACTATGGCTACACCTTC
TRBV6-2/TRBV6-3,-,TRBJ2-2,few,CASADRLTRELFF,TGTGCCAGCGCGGACCGATTGACCCGGGAGCTGTTTTTT
TRBV20-1,-,TRBJ1-4,many,CSARDPWQGNEKLFF,TGCAGTGCTAGAGATCCATGGCAGGGGAATGAAAAACTGTTTTTT
TRBV15,-,TRBJ1-1,many,CATSRQGTEAFF,TGTGCCACCAGCAGACAGGGGACTGAAGCTTTCTTT
TRBV7-2,-,TRBJ2-2,many,CASSQTGNTGELFF,TGTGCCAGCAGCCAGACAGGGAACACCGGGGAGCTGTTTTTT
TRBV29-1,-,TRBJ2-1,-,CSVEDPQGYNEQFF,TGCAGCGTTGAAGATCCACAGGGATACAATGAGCAGTTCTTC
TRBV5-6,-,TRBJ2-5,many,CASSLPGPLETQYF,TGTGCCAGCAGCTTACCGGGACCCTTGGAGACCCAGTACTTC
TRBV10-3,-,TRBJ2-7,many,CAISDQATYEQYF,TGTGCCATCAGTGATCAGGCCACCTACGAGCAGTACTTC
TRBV6-1,TRBD1,TRBJ2-1,many,CASSETGNLGEQFF,TGTGCCAGCAGTGAGACAGGGAACCTCGGTGAGCAGTTCTTC
TRBV29-1,TRBD2,TRBJ2-7,many,CSVEAVSGSKSYEQYF,TGCAGCGTTGAAGCGGTGAGCGGGAGTAAATCCTACGAGCAGTACTTC
TRBV5-1,-,TRBJ2-3,few,CASSLLGDTQYF,TGCGCCAGCAGCTTGCTCGGAGATACGCAGTATTTT
TRBV7-9,-,TRBJ1-5,few,CASTDGGSPQPQHF,TGTGCCAGCACCGACGGCGGGTCTCCTCAGCCCCAGCATTTT
TRBV4-3,-,TRBJ2-1,-,CASSQVGTNEQFF,TGCGCCAGCAGCCAAGTAGGAACAAATGAGCAGTTCTTC
TRBV7-2,-,TRBJ2-7,-,CASSLVAQAGRRYEQYF,TGTGCCAGCAGCTTAGTGGCTCAGGCAGGGAGGCGATACGAGCAGTACTTC
TRBV11-2,-,TRBJ2-7,few,CASILPVRSGPYEQYF,TGTGCCAGCATCCTCCCGGTTAGGAGCGGTCCCTACGAGCAGTACTTC
TRBV9,-,TRBJ2-7,-,CASSVGHFGEQYF,TGTGCCAGCAGCGTAGGTCATTTTGGCGAGCAGTACTTC
TRBV12-3/TRBV12-4,TRBD1,TRBJ2-3,-,CASSLNRGGTDTQYF,TGTGCCAGCAGTTTAAACAGGGGAGGCACAGATACGCAGTATTTT
TRBV6-5,-,TRBJ1-1,many,CASRSQYTRREAFF,TGTGCCAGCAGATCACAATACACGAGGAGGGAGGCTTTCTTT
TRBV18,-,TRBJ2-5,-,CASSPGDGGTQYF,TGTGCCAGCTCACCTGGGGACGGAGGGACCCAGTACTTC
TRBV28,-,TRBJ2-7,few,CASENGIRNEQYF,TGTGCCAGCGAAAACGGGATAAGGAACGAGCAGTACTTC
TRBV28,TRBD2,TRBJ2-1,many,CASGTTGRTEQFF,TGTGCCAGCGGCACTACCGGGAGGACTGAGCAGTTCTTC
TRBV3-1,-,TRBJ2-1,many,CASRGDYNEQFF,TGTGCCAGCAGGGGGGACTACAATGAGCAGTTCTTC
TRBV7-3,-,TRBJ2-7,many,CASSPSSYEQYF,TGTGCCAGCAGCCCGAGCTCCTACGAGCAGTACTTC
TRBV3-1,-,TRBJ1-3,many,CASSQGIGGNTIYF,TGTGCCAGCAGCCAAGGAATCGGCGGAAACACCATATATTTT
TRBV6-5,TRBD1,TRBJ2-1,few,CASYRDRDYNEQFF,TGTGCCAGTTACCGGGACAGGGACTACAATGAGCAGTTCTTC
TRBV29-1,-,TRBJ2-7,-,CSCSVDRGNEQYF,-
TRBV6-5,TRBD2,TRBJ2-7,many,CASSYGLAGGRGSYEQYF,TGTGCCAGCAGTTATGGGCTAGCGGGAGGTCGGGGCTCCTACGAGCAGTACTTC
TRBV7-2,-,TRBJ1-1,-,CASSSVRTRITYTEAFF,TGTGCCAGCAGCTCAGTTAGGACACGGATAACGTACACTGAAGCTTTCTTT
TRBV5-1,-,TRBJ2-5,-,CASRAGQKKETQYF,TGCGCCAGCAGGGCGGGACAGAAAAAAGAGACCCAGTACTTC
TRBV3-1,TRBD1,TRBJ1-5,many,CASSQGKGANNQPQHF,TGTGCCAGCAGCCAAGGGAAGGGGGCGAACAATCAGCCCCAGCATTTT
TRBV6-5,-,TRBJ1-5,few,CASSQSYSNQPQHF,TGTGCCAGCAGCCAGAGCTATAGCAATCAGCCCCAGCATTTT
TRBV6-5,TRBD2,TRBJ2-3,few,CASSYSGALAGSTDTQYF,TGTGCCAGCAGTTACTCAGGGGCCCTAGCGGGGAGTACAGATACGCAGTATTTT
TRBV4-3,-,TRBJ1-6,many,CASRWGSPGSNSPLHF,TGCGCCAGCAGGTGGGGTTCCCCAGGATCAAATTCACCCCTCCACTTT
TRBV25-1,-,TRBJ2-5,few,CASSSGVGETQYF,TGTGCCAGCAGTTCGGGGGTAGGAGAGACCCAGTACTTC